This TCR beta chain comes out of a study of blood T cell repertoires in COVID-19. In the study's own analysis: The authors estimated nucleated cell counts from reference gene primer amplification. Generated by immunoSEQ multiplex PCR, the TCRdb table keeps only in-frame clones and is missing some. The D gene and trimming were derived from the DNA, and the V and J assignments and clone size from that table. Of fewer than 200,000 clones listed, 70% to 90% are singletons. Enrolment of Seattle patients took place during active infection, and they were followed longitudinally. The sample was peripheral blood. The clonotype originates from a woman aged 60-75 years with COVID-19, enrolled during active disease.

CDR3 loop: CASSQGRGVQETQYF. The CDR3 DNA reads as TGCGCCAGCAGCCAGGGGAGGGGGGTCCAAGAGACCCAGTACTTC. The genes are TRBV4-1 and TRBJ2-5, with D possibly TRBD2 on 7 matching bases. This CDR3 spans 15 amino acids. CDR1 MGHRA and CDR2 YSYEKL come from the germline V gene. V was trimmed by 3 bases and J by 1 base, leaving 12 bases between them.